Listed here is a single T cell receptor (beta chain). Some clones are missing from TCRdb's copy, which holds only in-frame ones; the method was immunoSEQ multiplex PCR. The table shows about 300,000 clones, with 91% occurring only once. The sample belongs to a study of blood T cell repertoires in COVID-19. Study details: Sites in the United States, Italy and Spain provided acute and convalescent COVID-19 samples.

This CDR3 spans 16 amino acids. Per germline, CDR1 MDHEN and CDR2 SYDVKM. Trimming cost V 3 bases and J 8 bases, with 20 bases left between them. Sample: peripheral blood. The receptor was isolated from a woman aged 25 to 39 with COVID-19, enrolled during active disease. The V call is TRBV28, the J call TRBJ1-5; tentative D call: TRBD1 (5 bases). Written as DNA, the CDR3 is TGTGCCAGCAGTTTCCCGTGGGGCAGGGCCATCAAGCCCCAGCATTTT. It translates to CASSFPWGRAIKPQHF.